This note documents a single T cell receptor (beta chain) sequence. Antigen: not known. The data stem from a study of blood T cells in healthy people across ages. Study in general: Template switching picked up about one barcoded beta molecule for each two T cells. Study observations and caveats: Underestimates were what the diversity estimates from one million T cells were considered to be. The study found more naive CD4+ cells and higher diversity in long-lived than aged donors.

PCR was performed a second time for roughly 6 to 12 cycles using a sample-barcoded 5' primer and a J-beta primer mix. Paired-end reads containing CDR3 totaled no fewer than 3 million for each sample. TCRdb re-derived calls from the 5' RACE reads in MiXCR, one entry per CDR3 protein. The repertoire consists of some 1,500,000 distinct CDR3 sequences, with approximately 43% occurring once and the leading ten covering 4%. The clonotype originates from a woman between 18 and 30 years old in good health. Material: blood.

The CDR3 spells CASSLDSRHYGYTF. The DNA for the CDR3 is TGTGCCAGCAGCCTAGACTCGAGACACTATGGCTACACCTTC. The chain joins TRBV5-6 to TRBJ1-2, with unresolved D. This CDR3 region has 14 residues. Trimming pared 4 bases from V and 3 bases from J, leaving 13 bases between. Germline CDR1 SGHDT, CDR2 YYEEEE.